The 20 T cell receptor beta chains presented below share a single source sample, sequenced in a study of shared clonotypes between healthy human individuals. Sequencing was performed with immunoSEQ multiplex PCR; in TCRdb, only in-frame clones are kept and a portion is missing. The table has some 550,000 clones, about 96% seen once; the top ten hold 0.045% to 0.07%. The sequencing input was naive CD4+ T cells sorted from blood. Noted subset: CD45RA+ positively selected. These receptors came from a woman aged 25 to 39 in good health.

A word on this clone: The junction and the germline gene differ at one end; a read error may be behind it. The gene calls are TRBV27 and TRBJ2-2, with 12 bases that match TRBD1. This CDR3 contains 16 residues. Germline V gene data show CDR1 as MNHEY and CDR2 as SMNVEV (reference sequence). The CDR3 DNA is TGTGCCAGCAAGCGGGGACAGGGGGCGAAAACCGGGGAGCTGTTTTTT. The encoded protein is CASKRGQGAKTGELFF.

The rearrangement joins TRBV18 to TRBJ2-7; tentatively, D is TRBD2 (6 bases). V was cut by 3 bases and J by 0 bases, with 15 bases left in between. Germline values: CDR1 KGHSH, CDR2 LQKENI. The CDR3 contains 16 residues. The CDR3 DNA reads TGTGCCAGCTCACCCGTGCGGGAACGACCCTCCTACGAGCAGTACTTC. Translating it yields CASSPVRERPSYEQYF.

The chain carries TRBV27 and TRBJ1-5; D might be TRBD1 (6 bases). V dropped 5 bases and J dropped 8 bases, with 13 bases sitting between them. Germline CDR1 and CDR2: MNHEY and SMNVEV (reference sequence). The CDR3 length is 13 residues. CDR3: CASSARTAKPQHF. CDR3 bases: TGTGCCAGCAGTGCGAGGACAGCCAAGCCCCAGCATTTT.

The chain combines TRBV15 with TRBJ1-4, with D maybe TRBD1 (5 bases). In germline, CDR1 is LNHNV, CDR2 YYDKDF (reference sequence). The germline V and J ends were trimmed by 0 bases and 11 bases, with 16 bases remaining between them. The CDR3 contains 15 residues. The DNA of the CDR3 is TGTGCCACCAGCAGAGAAGGACACGGCCCCTACAAACTGTTTTTT. It is translated as CATSREGHGPYKLFF.

The chain carries TRBV5-1 and TRBJ2-3; D gene uncertain. This CDR3 comprises 15 residues. CDR1 and CDR2 from the germline V gene are SGHRS and YFSETQ. V lost 1 base, J lost 4 bases, and 13 bases lay in between. CDR3 nucleotides: TGCGCCAGCAGCTTGCGCAATCTCGGAGCAGATACGCAGTATTTT. Translating it yields CASSLRNLGADTQYF.

V gene TRBV18 combines with J gene TRBJ2-7, with TRBD1 matching 8 bases. The trim removed 5 bases at V and 1 base at J, leaving 4 bases unmatched. The germline V gene encodes CDR1 KGHSH and CDR2 LQKENI. This CDR3 is built from 14 residues. The CDR3 sequence is CASSLGDRSYEQYF. The CDR3 region has the DNA TGTGCCAGCTCATTAGGGGACAGGTCCTACGAGCAGTACTTC.

A single count supports this clone. CDR3 residues: CASSRASGFVNTGELFF. DNA of the CDR3: TGTGCCAGTAGTCGGGCTAGCGGATTTGTTAACACCGGGGAGCTGTTTTTT. This chain joins TRBV19 and TRBJ2-2, with 7 positions matching TRBD2. The CDR3 extends over 17 amino acids. Germline CDR1 and CDR2: LNHDA and SQIVND (reference sequence). After removal of 5 bases from V and 2 bases from J, the junction contained 11 bases not matched to a gene.

The rearrangement uses TRBV5-1 and TRBJ1-1; the D is unclear. V was clipped by 2 bases and J by 1 base, with 6 bases between them. The V gene's germline CDR1 is SGHRS and CDR2 YFSETQ. The CDR3 has 13 residues. The CDR3 region is CASSFTSNTEAFF. The CDR3 nucleotides are TGCGCCAGCAGCTTCACATCGAACACTGAAGCTTTCTTT.

This clone has only one observation. The V gene is TRBV10-2, the J gene TRBJ1-3; D is perhaps TRBD1 (5 bases). Germline CDR1 WSHSY, CDR2 SAAADI. Trimming cost V 10 bases and J 0 bases, with 16 bases left between them. This CDR3 is 15 amino acids long. The CDR3 loop is CATLRRGSSGNTIYF. CDR3 nucleotide sequence: TGCGCCACCCTTAGGCGGGGGAGCTCTGGAAACACCATATATTTT.

This rearrangement joins TRBV5-1 to TRBJ1-2; D is undetermined. The CDR3 totals 13 residues. Germline-derived CDR1 and CDR2 are SGHRS and YFSETQ. Trimming removed 2 bases at V and 4 bases at J, with 9 bases between. The CDR3 nucleotides are TGCGCCAGCAGCTTCGACGTGGTCTATGGCTACACCTTC. It translates to CASSFDVVYGYTF.

The CDR3 region has the DNA TGTGCCAGCAGAGGGGGGGTAACCTACGAGCAGTACTTC. As protein: CASRGGVTYEQYF. The chain links TRBV6-1 to TRBJ2-7; maybe TRBD2 (7 bases). V was clipped by 6 bases and J by 2 bases, with 11 bases between them. Germline V lookup: CDR1 MNHNS, CDR2 SASEGT. The length of the CDR3 is 13 residues.

This rearrangement joins TRBV19 to TRBJ2-1; 11 positions agree with TRBD2. The length of the CDR3 is 17 residues. CDR1 and CDR2 (germline): LNHDA, SQIVND (reference sequence). The J segment lost 5 bases and the V segment lost 5 bases, leaving 11 bases of the junction unmatched. The chain's CDR3 is CASSFNSGTSGDNEQFF. The DNA of the CDR3 is TGTGCCAGTAGTTTTAACTCCGGGACTAGCGGAGACAATGAGCAGTTCTTC.

This chain connects TRBV5-1 to TRBJ2-7; 8 nucleotides match TRBD1. With V trimmed by 0 bases and J by 5 bases, 7 bases remained unmatched. The CDR3 is made up of 15 amino acids. Per germline, CDR1 SGHRS and CDR2 YFSETQ. The CDR3 loop is CASSLVSGGLNEQYF. The DNA of the CDR3 is TGCGCCAGCAGCTTGGTGTCAGGGGGCTTGAACGAGCAGTACTTC.

This chain joins TRBV7-8 and TRBJ2-7; D remains unclear. The V gene's germline CDR1 is SGHVS and CDR2 FQNEAQ. CDR3 length equals 15 residues. V lost 5 bases, J lost 0 bases, and 14 bases lay in between. DNA of the CDR3: TGTGCCAGCAGCGAACAAAACGGCAGCTCCTACGAGCAGTACTTC. Translated: CASSEQNGSSYEQYF.

CDR3 residues: CASSASLLGQGVTEAFF. CDR3 DNA: TGTGCCAGCAGCGCTAGTTTGCTTGGACAGGGGGTCACTGAAGCTTTCTTT. The chain recombines TRBV7-9 with TRBJ1-1; 10 bases align to TRBD1. Germline V gene sequence: CDR1 SEHNR, CDR2 FQNEAQ (reference sequence). The V segment lost 5 bases and the J segment 4 bases; nucleotides outside the gene matches: 13. This CDR3 has 17 residues.

This chain uses TRBV19 with TRBJ2-5; 10 positions match TRBD1. The germline V gene has CDR1 LNHDA and CDR2 SQIVND (reference sequence). This CDR3 is 13 amino acids long. Germline trimming cut 5 bases from V and 4 bases from J; bases unmatched to any gene: 1. This chain's CDR3 is CASSWTGGETQYF. For the CDR3, the DNA is TGTGCCAGTAGTTGGACAGGGGGAGAGACCCAGTACTTC.

The rearrangement uses TRBV19 and TRBJ1-2; 7 nucleotides line up with TRBD1. From germline, CDR1 is LNHDA and CDR2 SQIVND (reference sequence). The CDR3 loop spans 13 amino acids. J gave up 8 bases and V 4 bases, and 7 bases lay outside the gene matches. In DNA, the CDR3 is TGTGCCAGTAGTACGGAACGACAGGGAGGCTACACCTTC. It codes for CASSTERQGGYTF.

J is TRBJ2-3 and V is TRBV9; 10 bases map to TRBD2. This CDR3 is built from 17 residues. CDR1 SGDLS and CDR2 YYNGEE come from the germline V gene. V shed 0 bases, J shed 2 bases, and the junction held 6 bases outside the gene matches. CDR3 bases: TGTGCCAGCAGCGTAGATCCAGCGGGAGGGATCACAGATACGCAGTATTTT. The encoded protein is CASSVDPAGGITDTQYF.

This clone appeared a single time. The chain is built from TRBV11-3 and TRBJ1-1; D gene unclear. The germline V and J ends were trimmed by 1 base and 6 bases, with 9 bases remaining between them. CDR1 and CDR2 (germline): SGHNT, YENEEA. This CDR3 comprises 13 residues. CDR3 sequence reads: CASSLGSFAEAFF. The CDR3 nucleotides are TGTGCCAGCAGCTTAGGGAGTTTCGCTGAAGCTTTCTTT.

The V and J genes are TRBV28 and TRBJ2-7; the D is unclear. This CDR3 is 13 amino acids long. CDR1 and CDR2 (germline): MDHEN, SYDVKM. V dropped 6 bases and J dropped 5 bases, with 14 bases sitting between them. CDR3 loop: CASSHRWLDEQYF. The CDR3 region has the DNA TGTGCCAGCAGCCATCGCTGGCTCGACGAGCAGTACTTC.